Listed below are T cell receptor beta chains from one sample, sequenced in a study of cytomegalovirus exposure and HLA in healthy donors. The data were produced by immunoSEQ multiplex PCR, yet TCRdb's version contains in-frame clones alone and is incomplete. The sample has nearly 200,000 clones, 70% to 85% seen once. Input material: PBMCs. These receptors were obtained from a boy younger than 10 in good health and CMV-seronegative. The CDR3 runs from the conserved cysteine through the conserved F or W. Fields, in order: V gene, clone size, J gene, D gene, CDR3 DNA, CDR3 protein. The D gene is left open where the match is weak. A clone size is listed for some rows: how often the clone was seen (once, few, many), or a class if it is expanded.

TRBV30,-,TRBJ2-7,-,TGTGCCTGGGCCCAAGACAGTGGGATCTACGAGCAGTACTTC,CAWAQDSGIYEQYF
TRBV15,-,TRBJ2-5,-,TGTGCCACCAGCAGGGCCTTAGGGGCCCTCCAAGAGACCCAGTACTTC,CATSRALGALQETQYF
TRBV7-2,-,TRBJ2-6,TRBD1,TGTGCCTATGCCCGGGACAGCTACTCTGGGGCCAACGTCCTGACTTTC,CAYARDSYSGANVLTF
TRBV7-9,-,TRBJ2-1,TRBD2,TGTGCCAGCAGCTTAAAGGCGAGCGGGGGGAATGAGCAGTTCTTC,CASSLKASGGNEQFF
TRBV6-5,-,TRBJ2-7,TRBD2,TGTGCCAGCAGTTACTCGGGGGGGACCTACGAGCAGTACTTC,CASSYSGGTYEQYF
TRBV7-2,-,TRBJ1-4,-,TGTGCCAGCAGCCCCCGGGACACACTCGCAACTAATGAAAAACTGTTTTTT,CASSPRDTLATNEKLFF
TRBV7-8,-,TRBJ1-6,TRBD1,TGTGCCAGCAGCTTTCGACAGGGCTCCTATAATTCACCCCTCCACTTT,CASSFRQGSYNSPLHF
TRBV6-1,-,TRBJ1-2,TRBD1,TGTGCCAGCAACCCAGACCAGGGGGTGAACTATGGCTACACCTTC,CASNPDQGVNYGYTF
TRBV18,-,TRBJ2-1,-,TGTGCCAGCTCATGGGAAGACAGTAGGTTCTACAATGAGCAGTTCTTC,CASSWEDSRFYNEQFF
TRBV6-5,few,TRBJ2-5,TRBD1,TGTGCCAGCAGTTTCAACAGGGGTTCGTCTGAGACCCAGTACTTC,CASSFNRGSSETQYF
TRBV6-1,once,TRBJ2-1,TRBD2,TGTGCCAGCAGTGATAGGCCTAGCGGGCCCTCGAGGCAGTTCTTC,CASSDRPSGPSRQFF
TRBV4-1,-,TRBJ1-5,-,TGCGCCAGCAGCCAAGGTCAGAATAGCAATCAGCCCCAGCATTTT,CASSQGQNSNQPQHF
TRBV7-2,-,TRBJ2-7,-,TGTGCCAGCAGCCCTCGCCCGGGGGCCTACGAGCAGTACTTC,CASSPRPGAYEQYF
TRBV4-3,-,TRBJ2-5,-,TGCGCCAGCAGCCAAGATTGGGCTAGCTTCGAGACCCAGTACTTC,CASSQDWASFETQYF
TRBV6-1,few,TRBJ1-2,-,TGTGCCAGCAGGGACCCCTGGGGCAACTATGGCTACACCTTC,CASRDPWGNYGYTF
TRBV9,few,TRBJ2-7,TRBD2,TGTGCCAGCAGCGTTGGGACTAGGGCCTACGAGCAGTACTTC,CASSVGTRAYEQYF